Presented here are 23 T cell receptor beta chains from one specimen sequenced in a study of identical twins. MiXCR was run by TCRdb on the 5' RACE reads, yielding one entry per CDR3 protein. Here the sample spans approximately 300,000 distinct CDR3 sequences, nearly 9.5% being singletons. A further study also used this sample, focusing on yellow fever vaccine responses in identical twins.

Sequences were obtained from CD8+ T cells sorted from blood. Source of these receptors: a woman between 18 and 29 years old in good health.

The gene calls are TRBV20-1 and TRBJ2-3, with 10 bases identical to TRBD1. Germline CDR1 is DFQATT and CDR2 is SNEGSKA (reference sequence). The trim removed 6 bases at V and 4 bases at J, leaving 10 bases unmatched. This CDR3 spans 15 amino acids. For the CDR3, the DNA is TGCAGTGCCGCGACAGGGGGCGCTTTTTCAGATACGCAGTATTTT. Protein: CSAATGGAFSDTQYF.

This chain connects TRBV12-3 or TRBV12-4 to TRBJ2-3; a weak D match, TRBD2 (6 bases). This CDR3 region has 14 residues. V was pared by 6 bases and J by 4 bases, with 14 bases between. This CDR3 is CASSLSGWADTQYF. In DNA, the CDR3 is TGTGCCAGCAGCCTCAGCGGGTGGGCAGATACGCAGTATTTT.

This clonotype showed up just a few times. The rearrangement uses TRBV30 and TRBJ2-5; D ambiguous. Germline CDR1 reads GTSNPN; CDR2 reads SVGIG (reference sequence). The CDR3 runs 16 residues. The germline V and J ends were trimmed by 2 bases and 0 bases, with 16 bases remaining between them. Here the CDR3 DNA reads TGTGCCTGGAGTCTCCGGACCGATAGGTACCAAGAGACCCAGTACTTC. Residues: CAWSLRTDRYQETQYF.

The chain uses TRBV19 and TRBJ2-1; 7 nucleotides match TRBD2. CDR3 size: 12 residues. Per germline, CDR1 LNHDA and CDR2 SQIVND (reference sequence). Trimming removed 7 bases from V and 10 bases from J; junction bases left unmatched: 7. The CDR3 loop is CASIGLDGEQFF. CDR3 nucleotide sequence: TGTGCCAGTATCGGACTAGATGGGGAGCAGTTCTTC.

This clonotype was seen ten or more times. The chain uses TRBV19 and TRBJ2-7, with D possibly being TRBD2 (6 bases). CDR1 and CDR2 from the germline V gene are LNHDA and SQIVND (reference sequence). V shed 4 bases and J shed 0 bases, with 13 bases lying between them. The CDR3 runs 15 residues. The CDR3 nucleotides read TGTGCCAGTAGTAATTACGGGGGAGCCTCCTACGAGCAGTACTTC. Translated, it gives CASSNYGGASYEQYF.

The chain's CDR3 is CASSKVCF. Written as DNA, the CDR3 is TGTGCCAGCAGCAAAGTGTGCTTC. The V gene is TRBV21-1, the J gene TRBJ2-7. TRBV21-1 is listed as a pseudogene. CDR3 size: 8 residues.

This clonotype showed up many times. The chain links TRBV4-2 to TRBJ2-1; D remains unclear. Between the trimmed V and J ends, which lost 6 bases and 0 bases, there was a span of 9 bases. The CDR3 is 14 residues long. Germline values: CDR1 LGHNA, CDR2 YNFKEQ. CDR3 sequence (DNA): TGTGCCAGCAGGGCTGACAACTCCTACAATGAGCAGTTCTTC. It codes for CASRADNSYNEQFF.

In this sample, this clonotype turned up a few times. The rearrangement links TRBV14 to TRBJ2-7; no firm D call. Looked up from germline, CDR1 is SGHDN and CDR2 is FVKESK. V lost 2 bases and J lost 2, with 7 bases in between. CDR3 length equals 13 residues. The CDR3 is CASSQLGPYEQYF. CDR3 in DNA: TGTGCCAGCAGCCAACTGGGCCCCTACGAGCAGTACTTC.

This clonotype was recorded at least ten times. The rearrangement uses TRBV4-3 and TRBJ2-7, with 10 bases aligning to TRBD2. V gave up 1 base and J gave up 2 bases; unmatched junction bases: 5. Germline-derived CDR1 and CDR2 are LGHNA and YSLEER. This CDR3 contains 16 residues. CDR3 residues: CASSQALAGRTYEQYF. CDR3 nucleotides: TGCGCCAGCAGCCAAGCACTAGCGGGAAGAACCTACGAGCAGTACTTC.

This clonotype was recorded a few times. The chain carries TRBV28 and TRBJ2-1; 8 positions agree with TRBD1. This CDR3 comprises 18 residues. Trimming removed 4 bases from V and 0 bases from J; junction bases left unmatched: 11. Germline V gene lookup returns CDR1 MDHEN and CDR2 SYDVKM. CDR3 DNA sequence: TGTGCCAGCAGTTCTAACCGAGCCGGGACAGGCTCCTACAATGAGCAGTTCTTC. This codes for CASSSNRAGTGSYNEQFF.

This clonotype was found many times. V usage is TRBV7-9 and J usage is TRBJ2-1; 8 nucleotides match TRBD2. CDR1 and CDR2 (germline): SEHNR, FQNEAQ (reference sequence). V trimming: 1 base; J trimming: 8 bases; junction bases outside the gene matches: 10. This CDR3 is 16 amino acids long. CDR3 residues: CASSLVLGRALHEQFF. In DNA form, the CDR3 reads TGTGCCAGCAGCTTAGTTCTCGGGAGGGCCCTCCATGAGCAGTTCTTC.

As to this clonotype: One junction end does not reproduce the germline sequence, and a read error may be involved. The V call is TRBV9, the J call TRBJ2-3, with 10 bases lining up with TRBD2. This CDR3 is built from 15 residues. Germline values: CDR1 SGDLS, CDR2 YYNGEE. CDR3 loop: CASSVPSGGTDMQYF. The CDR3 coding sequence is TGTGCCAGCAGCGTTCCTAGCGGGGGAACAGATATGCAGTATTTT.

The chain joins TRBV29-1 to TRBJ1-5; D is uncertain. Germline loops: CDR1 SQVTM, CDR2 ANQGSEA. The CDR3 spans 12 residues. V was shortened by 6 bases and J by 3 bases, with 9 bases between the two germline ends. The CDR3 nucleotides read TGCAGCGTCCGTCGCGACAATCAGCCCCAGCATTTT. It codes for CSVRRDNQPQHF. Combining the CDR3 with reference TRBV29-1 and TRBJ1-5 gives the whole variable domain SAVISQKPSRDICQRGTSLTIQCQVDSQVTMMFWYRQQPGQSLTLIATANQGSEATYESGFVIDKFPISRPNLTFSTLTVSNMSPEDSSIYLCSVRRDNQPQHFGDGTRLSIL.

J is TRBJ2-6 and V is TRBV4-2; 8 bases map to TRBD2. CDR3 length: 19 amino acids. V dropped 4 bases and J dropped 4; count of bases not matched to a gene: 15. The germline CDR1 and CDR2 sequences are LGHNA and YNFKEQ. CDR3 nucleotides: TGTGCCAGCAGCCGCCCCATCCTGCGGGGGGCGGGGGGGGCCAACGTCCTGACTTTC. This codes for CASSRPILRGAGGANVLTF.

The V and J genes are TRBV7-6 and TRBJ2-5; maybe TRBD1 (6 bases). Germline V gene data show CDR1 as SGHVS and CDR2 as FNYEAQ. Trimming shortened V by 5 bases and J by 3 bases, and 16 bases separated the two germline ends. There are 15 residues in the CDR3. The CDR3: CASSVRDTAKETQYF. The CDR3 bases are TGTGCCAGCAGCGTACGGGACACCGCAAAAGAGACCCAGTACTTC.

The CDR3, as DNA: TGTGCCAGCAGTGGGAGCGGGAGGATCCACGAGCAGTACTTC. It encodes CASSGSGRIHEQYF. V is TRBV6-2 or TRBV6-3 and J is TRBJ2-7, with 9 bases aligning to TRBD2. The J segment lost 5 bases and the V segment lost 5 bases, leaving 7 bases of the junction unmatched. This CDR3 region has 14 residues. CDR1 and CDR2 (germline): MNHEY, SVGEGT.

In its sample, this clonotype was seen a few times. The V and J genes are TRBV7-8 and TRBJ2-5; D remains unclear. The CDR3 consists of 16 residues. Trimming removed 0 bases from V and 1 base from J, with 12 bases in between. Germline CDR1 and CDR2: SGHVS and FQNEAQ. CDR3 loop: CASSLASLQAQETQYF. For the CDR3, the DNA is TGTGCCAGCAGCTTAGCCTCTTTGCAGGCCCAAGAGACCCAGTACTTC.

This clonotype was observed a single time. This sequence joins TRBV15 and TRBJ2-5; 11 nucleotides match TRBD2. V shed 3 bases and J 4 bases; nucleotides not matched to a gene: 4. The CDR3 is made up of 15 amino acids. CDR1 and CDR2 (germline): LNHNV, YYDKDF (reference sequence). CDR3 in amino acids: CATSSILAGAETQYF. The CDR3 nucleotides are TGTGCCACCAGCAGTATACTAGCGGGAGCAGAGACCCAGTACTTC.

This clonotype came up a few times. The V call is TRBV6-2 or TRBV6-3, the J call TRBJ2-1; 8 bases line up with TRBD2. There are 20 residues in the CDR3. CDR1 and CDR2 (germline): MNHEY, SVGEGT. With 0 bases clipped from V and 8 bases from J, the junction kept 21 bases outside the gene matches. The CDR3 DNA sequence: TGTGCCAGCAGTTACTCGATGGTCGAGACAGGACTAGCTTCCGAGGATGAGCAGTTCTTC. It encodes CASSYSMVETGLASEDEQFF.

This clonotype was counted a few times. The chain links TRBV12-3 or TRBV12-4 to TRBJ2-2; D call uncertain. V was clipped by 6 bases and J by 3 bases, with 17 bases between them. The CDR3 totals 16 residues. CDR3 bases: TGTGCCAGCAGCCACTTCGGGCAGACTTACACCGGGGAGCTGTTTTTT. Translated: CASSHFGQTYTGELFF.

This clonotype appeared many times. The V gene is TRBV29-1, the J gene TRBJ2-1, with 12 bases identical to TRBD2. Germline CDR1 SQVTM, CDR2 ANQGSEA. J gave up 3 bases and V 0 bases, and 9 bases lay outside the gene matches. The CDR3 spans 18 residues. This CDR3 reads CSVEDPTSGRPYYNEQFF. Here the CDR3 DNA reads TGCAGCGTTGAAGACCCGACTAGCGGGAGACCTTACTACAATGAGCAGTTCTTC.

The chain is built from TRBV4-3 and TRBJ1-2; the D gene is possibly TRBD1 (5 bases). The CDR3 extends over 13 amino acids. The germline V and J ends were trimmed by 0 bases and 6 bases, with 8 bases remaining between them. Germline-derived CDR1 and CDR2 are LGHNA and YSLEER. The CDR3 loop reads CASSQDPGDGYTF. The CDR3 region has the DNA TGCGCCAGCAGCCAAGATCCGGGGGATGGCTACACCTTC.

This clonotype has only a few counts. V is TRBV4-3 and J is TRBJ2-7; 15 positions match TRBD2. The CDR3 runs to 16 residues. The V and J ends lost 0 bases and 6 bases, in that order; junction bases with no gene match: 3. Germline lookup yields CDR1 LGHNA and CDR2 YSLEER. For the CDR3, the DNA is TGCGCCAGCAGCCAAGATAGGGGACTAGCGGGAGGCGAGCAGTACTTC. This encodes CASSQDRGLAGGEQYF.